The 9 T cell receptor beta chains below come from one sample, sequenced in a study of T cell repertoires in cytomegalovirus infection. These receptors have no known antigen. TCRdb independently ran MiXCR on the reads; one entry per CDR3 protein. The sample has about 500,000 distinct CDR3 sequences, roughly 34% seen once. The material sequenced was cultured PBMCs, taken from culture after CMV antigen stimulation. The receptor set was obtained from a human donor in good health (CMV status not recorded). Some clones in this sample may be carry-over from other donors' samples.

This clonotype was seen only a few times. CDR3 protein: CASSLQREGNEQFF. The CDR3 DNA is TGTGCCAGCAGTTTACAGCGGGAGGGGAATGAGCAGTTCTTC. The chain couples TRBV6-5 to TRBJ2-1; 10 positions agree with TRBD2. V dropped 4 bases and J dropped 7; count of bases not matched to a gene: 4. CDR3 size: 14 residues. Germline-derived CDR1 and CDR2 are MNHEY and SVGAGI.

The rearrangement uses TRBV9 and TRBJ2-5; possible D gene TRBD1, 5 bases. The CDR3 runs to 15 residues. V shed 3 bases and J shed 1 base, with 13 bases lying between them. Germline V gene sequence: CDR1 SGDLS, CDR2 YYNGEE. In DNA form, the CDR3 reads TGTGCCAGCAGCGCCAATTCCAGGGCCCAAGAGACCCAGTACTTC. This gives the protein CASSANSRAQETQYF.

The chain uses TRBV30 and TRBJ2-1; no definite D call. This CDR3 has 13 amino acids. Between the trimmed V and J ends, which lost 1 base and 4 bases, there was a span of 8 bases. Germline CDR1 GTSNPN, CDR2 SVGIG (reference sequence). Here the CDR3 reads CAWSGSDYNEQFF. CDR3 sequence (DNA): TGTGCCTGGAGTGGCTCAGATTACAATGAGCAGTTCTTC.

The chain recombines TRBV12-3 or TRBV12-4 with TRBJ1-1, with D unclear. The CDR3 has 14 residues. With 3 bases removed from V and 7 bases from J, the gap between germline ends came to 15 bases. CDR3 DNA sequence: TGTGCCAGCAGTTTTTCGGCAGGATCCTTTGAAGCTTTCTTT. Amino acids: CASSFSAGSFEAFF.

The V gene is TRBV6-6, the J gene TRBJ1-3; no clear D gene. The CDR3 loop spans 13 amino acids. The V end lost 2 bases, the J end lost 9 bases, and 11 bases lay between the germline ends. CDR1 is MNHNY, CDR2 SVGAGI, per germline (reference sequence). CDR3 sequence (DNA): TGTGCCAGCAGTTACGCCGGGCAGGTCACCATATATTTT. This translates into CASSYAGQVTIYF.

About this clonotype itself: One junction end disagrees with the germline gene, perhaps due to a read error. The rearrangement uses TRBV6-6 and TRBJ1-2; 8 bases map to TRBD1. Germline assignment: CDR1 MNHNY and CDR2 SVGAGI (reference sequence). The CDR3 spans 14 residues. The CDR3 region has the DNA TGTGCCAGCAGCGGACAGGGCCTTGGCTATGGCTACATCTTC. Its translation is CASSGQGLGYGYIF.

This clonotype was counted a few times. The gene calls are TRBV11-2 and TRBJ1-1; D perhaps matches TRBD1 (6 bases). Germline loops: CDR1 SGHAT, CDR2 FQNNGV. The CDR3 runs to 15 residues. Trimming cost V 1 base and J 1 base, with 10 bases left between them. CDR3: CASSLGGTTNTEAFF. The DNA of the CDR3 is TGTGCCAGCAGCTTAGGGGGGACAACGAACACTGAAGCTTTCTTT.

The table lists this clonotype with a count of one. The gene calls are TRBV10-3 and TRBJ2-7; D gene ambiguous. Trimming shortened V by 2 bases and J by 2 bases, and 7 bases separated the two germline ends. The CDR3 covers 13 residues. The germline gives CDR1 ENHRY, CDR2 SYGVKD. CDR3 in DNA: TGTGCCATCAGTGAGAAGGTTCCCTACGAGCAGTACTTC. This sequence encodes CAISEKVPYEQYF.

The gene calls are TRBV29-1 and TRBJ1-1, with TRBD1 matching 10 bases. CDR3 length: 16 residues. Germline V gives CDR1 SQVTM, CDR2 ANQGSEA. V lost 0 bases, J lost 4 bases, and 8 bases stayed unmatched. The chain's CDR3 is CSVEDPDRGIPTEAFF. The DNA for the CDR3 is TGCAGCGTTGAAGACCCGGACAGGGGGATACCCACTGAAGCTTTCTTT.